These 17 T cell receptor beta chains share one sample of origin, sequenced in a study of T cells in Graves' hyperthyroidism and ophthalmopathy. RNA transcripts served as the template for amplifying TCR beta CDR3 regions. RT-PCR in the first round (using the HTBI primer set) targeted the TCR CDR3. TCRdb re-analysed the multiplex PCR reads in MiXCR, keeping a single row per CDR3 protein. The repertoire holds about 680,000 distinct CDR3 sequences, with 35% as singletons. Sample: blood. These receptors were taken from a woman aged 40-49 years with Graves' hyperthyroidism.

The gene calls are TRBV12-3 or TRBV12-4 and TRBJ2-7; perhaps TRBD1 as D (6 bases). V dropped 7 bases and J dropped 2 bases, with 15 bases sitting between them. This CDR3 contains 14 residues. CDR3 region: CASNRAGVPYEQYF. The CDR3 bases are TGTGCCAGCAATCGGGCAGGGGTCCCCTACGAGCAGTACTTC.

This clonotype has ten or more counts. The chain couples TRBV2 to TRBJ1-1, with 10 bases identical to TRBD1. CDR1 and CDR2 (germline): SNHLY, FYNNEI. The CDR3 covers 15 residues. J gave up 4 bases and V 6 bases, and 8 bases lay outside the gene matches. Here the CDR3 reads CASRGTGAGGTEAFF. In nucleotides, the CDR3 is TGTGCCAGCAGGGGGACAGGGGCCGGAGGCACTGAAGCTTTCTTT.

This chain uses TRBV7-2 with TRBJ2-7, with D possibly being TRBD1 (5 bases). This CDR3 contains 14 residues. Germline V gene lookup returns CDR1 SGHTA and CDR2 FQGNSA. Trimming removed 1 base from V and 6 bases from J, with 13 bases in between. This CDR3 reads CASSLDQGRVEQYF. DNA for the CDR3: TGTGCCAGCAGCTTAGACCAGGGCCGTGTCGAGCAGTACTTC.

The rearrangement joins TRBV19 to TRBJ1-1; D is unclear. CDR3 size: 16 residues. The V gene's germline CDR1 is LNHDA and CDR2 SQIVND (reference sequence). Between the trimmed V and J ends, which lost 7 bases and 0 bases, there was a span of 18 bases. The DNA of the CDR3 is TGTGCCAGTACCCATCGACCAGATCAAATGAACACTGAAGCTTTCTTT. Translation gives CASTHRPDQMNTEAFF.

This clonotype was recorded a few times. This chain links TRBV25-1 with TRBJ1-1; maybe TRBD1 (5 bases). This CDR3 contains 14 residues. V was trimmed by 8 bases and J by 3 bases, leaving 16 bases between them. CDR1 MGHDK and CDR2 SYGVNS come from the germline V gene. The CDR3 loop is CASAPAGDYTEAFF. In DNA form, the CDR3 reads TGTGCCAGCGCCCCGGCCGGGGACTACACTGAAGCTTTCTTT.

V is TRBV28 and J is TRBJ2-7; 8 bases match TRBD2. Trimming removed 7 bases from V and 5 bases from J; junction bases left unmatched: 13. The CDR3 is 15 residues long. The V gene's germline CDR1 is MDHEN and CDR2 SYDVKM. CDR3 sequence (DNA): TGTGCCAGCACTTCAAGTCCAGCGGGGGTGAACGAGCAGTACTTC. Its protein product is CASTSSPAGVNEQYF.

This clonotype has at least ten counts. This chain joins TRBV29-1 and TRBJ1-2; 7 nucleotides line up with TRBD1. The CDR3 spans 13 residues. The V segment lost 7 bases and the J segment 5 bases; nucleotides outside the gene matches: 10. Germline values: CDR1 SQVTM, CDR2 ANQGSEA. Written as DNA, the CDR3 is TGCAGCGCTGGGGCTCAGGGGGGTTATGGCTACACCTTC. Translated, it gives CSAGAQGGYGYTF.

The V gene is TRBV20-1, the J gene TRBJ1-4, with a tentative D call TRBD1 (6 bases). The V and J ends lost 0 bases and 2 bases respectively, with 7 bases between them. Germline CDR1 reads DFQATT; CDR2 reads SNEGSKA (reference sequence). The CDR3 loop spans 14 amino acids. This CDR3 reads CSAREGGTNEKLFF. The CDR3 DNA follows: TGCAGTGCTAGAGAAGGGGGTACTAATGAAAAACTGTTTTTT.

This clonotype was observed a single time. At one of its ends the junction is not consistent with the germline gene, which may arise from a read error. This chain uses TRBV7-2 with TRBJ1-6; D perhaps matches TRBD1 (5 bases). Germline V gene lookup returns CDR1 SGHTA and CDR2 FQGNSA. The CDR3 runs 17 residues. CDR3 sequence (DNA): TGCGCCAGCAGCCAAGACGCCGTCGACAGATCTAATTCACCCCTCCACTTT. Translation gives CASSQDAVDRSNSPLHF.

This rearrangement joins TRBV6-1 to TRBJ1-2, with D tentatively TRBD1 (6 bases). The CDR3 is 15 amino acids. The V gene's germline CDR1 is MNHNS and CDR2 SASEGT. The germline V and J ends were trimmed by 6 bases and 4 bases, with 18 bases remaining between them. CDR3 DNA sequence: TGTGCCAGCAGATCCACAGGGTTACAACTCTATGGCTACACCTTC. Translation: CASRSTGLQLYGYTF.

This clonotype occurred a few times. A much larger clone sits a single nucleotide away, making a read error possible. This rearrangement joins TRBV24-1 to TRBJ2-7; the D gene is possibly TRBD1 (6 bases). The germline V gene has CDR1 KGHDR and CDR2 SFDVKD. Trimming removed 8 bases at V and 6 bases at J, with 13 bases between. The CDR3 extends over 12 amino acids. The CDR3 sequence: CATKSTRGEQYF. The CDR3 DNA follows: TGTGCCACCAAAAGTACCAGGGGCGAGCAGTACTTC.

This clonotype came up many times. This sequence joins TRBV2 and TRBJ1-4, with 7 bases identical to TRBD1. Losses at the gene ends were 7 bases for V and 5 bases for J; bases not matched to a gene: 10. Germline V gene sequence: CDR1 SNHLY, CDR2 FYNNEI. The CDR3 is 15 residues long. CDR3 coding DNA: TGTGCCAGCACCACGGGGACAGCGCGGAATGAAAAACTGTTTTTT. Protein sequence: CASTTGTARNEKLFF.

The chain carries TRBV4-3 and TRBJ1-5, with 7 positions matching TRBD1. CDR1 is LGHNA, CDR2 YSLEER, per germline. Trimming took 3 bases from V and 5 from J; bases not matched to a gene: 13. The CDR3 is 17 amino acids. CDR3 amino acids: CASSHSRGYRFDQPQHF. The CDR3 coding sequence is TGCGCCAGCAGCCATTCCAGGGGGTATCGGTTCGATCAGCCCCAGCATTTT.

The chain has TRBV2 and TRBJ2-7; a possible D gene is TRBD2 (6 bases). Trimming shortened V by 8 bases and J by 2 bases, and 16 bases separated the two germline ends. CDR1 is SNHLY, CDR2 FYNNEI, per germline. The CDR3 sequence is 14 residues long. CDR3 amino acids: CASLGVGTPYEQYF. The CDR3 nucleotides are TGTGCCAGCTTGGGTGTCGGGACTCCCTACGAGCAGTACTTC.

This clonotype was seen at least ten times. This rearrangement joins TRBV20-1 to TRBJ2-7; TRBD2 might be the D (7 bases). Germline-derived CDR1 and CDR2 are DFQATT and SNEGSKA (reference sequence). The CDR3 covers 15 residues. Between the trimmed V and J ends, which lost 2 bases and 3 bases, there was a span of 17 bases. As DNA, the CDR3 is TGCAGTGCTAGACCCCAAGGGGGGGGTGGCTACGAGCAGTACTTC. Translating it yields CSARPQGGGGYEQYF.

The V call is TRBV29-1, the J call TRBJ2-6; 15 bases agree with TRBD2. Germline V CDR1 and CDR2: SQVTM, ANQGSEA. This CDR3 contains 19 residues. V dropped 3 bases and J dropped 0; count of bases not matched to a gene: 6. Written as DNA, the CDR3 is TGCAGCGTTGAGGCCCGGACTAGCGGGAGGGGCTCTGGGGCCAACGTCCTGACTTTC. As protein: CSVEARTSGRGSGANVLTF. The full variable domain, completed using reference TRBV29-1 and TRBJ2-6, is SAVISQKPSRDICQRGTSLTIQCQVDSQVTMMFWYRQQPGQSLTLIATANQGSEATYESGFVIDKFPISRPNLTFSTLTVSNMSPEDSSIYLCSVEARTSGRGSGANVLTFGAGSRLTVL.

Many counts were recorded for this clonotype. The chain employs TRBV12-3 or TRBV12-4 and TRBJ1-3; no reliable D call. The V end lost 7 bases, the J end lost 3 bases, and 4 bases lay between the germline ends. This CDR3 is 11 amino acids long. The CDR3 DNA reads TGTGCCAGCATCCTTGGAAACACCATATATTTT. Its translation is CASILGNTIYF.